This TCR beta chain comes out of a study of blood T cell repertoires in COVID-19. Turning to the study itself: Material from acute and convalescent COVID-19 was sourced from the United States, Italy and Spain. Nucleic acid was either cDNA or gDNA, and it came from T cells, B-cell-depleted T cells, or PBMCs.

Trimming took 4 bases from V and 6 from J; bases not matched to a gene: 6. The CDR3 extends over 13 amino acids. In germline, CDR1 is MNHEY, CDR2 SVGAGI. In the study's own analysis: Scientists estimated how many nucleated cells there were by amplifying reference gene primers. Only in-frame clones appear in the TCRdb table, and some are missing; sequencing was by immunoSEQ multiplex PCR. Clonal size and the V and J genes are those of that table, whereas D and trimming came from the DNA. The data contain approximately 260,000 clones, over 75% of them singletons. The chain combines TRBV6-5 with TRBJ2-7; 7 bases line up with TRBD1. The receptor was derived from a woman aged 40 to 50 who had recovered from COVID-19. The sequenced material came from peripheral blood. CDR3 region: CASSFDRAGEQYF. The DNA of the CDR3 is TGTGCCAGCAGTTTTGACAGGGCTGGCGAGCAGTACTTC.